Listed below are T cell receptor beta chains from one sample, sequenced in a study of T cells after yellow fever vaccination. Via MiXCR, TCRdb re-called the 5' RACE reads, giving one row per CDR3 protein. The repertoire consists of under 500,000 distinct CDR3 sequences, with around a sixth occurring once and the leading ten covering 15% to 20%. Source: PBMCs, taken before the yellow fever booster vaccination. The receptors stem from a man aged 18 to 29 who received the YFV17D yellow fever vaccine. Both conserved end residues are trimmed from each CDR3. The order of the fields is clone size, V gene, CDR3 protein. Clone size is given for some rows only: seen once, a few or many times, or a class if the clone is expanded.

size: .
V: TRBV4-1
CDR3: ASRPTSGRGDTQY

size: few
V: TRBV27
CDR3: ASSRSGVRTEAF

size: .
V: TRBV7-8
CDR3: ASSPTNRPTWELF

size: few
V: TRBV5-1
CDR3: ASSSSITSTDTQY

size: few
V: TRBV5-5
CDR3: ASSFLGGGEQF

size: .
V: TRBV4-1
CDR3: ASSQAGLGRETQY

size: .
V: TRBV5-1
CDR3: ASSLVGATNEKLF

size: .
V: TRBV12-3/TRBV12-4
CDR3: ASSLAGAPEAF

size: .
V: TRBV2
CDR3: AGRQGRGYGYT

size: few
V: TRBV6-5
CDR3: ATRAGGLPDTQY

size: few
V: TRBV18
CDR3: ASSPGGQGGNEQF

size: .
V: TRBV27
CDR3: ASSLSATPTYEQY

size: few
V: TRBV3-1
CDR3: ASSQADRGYGYT

size: .
V: TRBV14
CDR3: ASSHAGLAGYNEQF

size: many
V: TRBV7-2
CDR3: ASSLSASYNEQF

size: .
V: TRBV18
CDR3: ASSLRYENTEAF

size: few
V: TRBV21-1
CDR3: ASSNYSRPGRGAGELF

size: .
V: TRBV12-3/TRBV12-4
CDR3: ASSYGGVTGELF

size: .
V: TRBV29-1
CDR3: SVGNSGNTIY

size: .
V: TRBV7-9
CDR3: ASSTGHFYEQY

size: .
V: TRBV2
CDR3: ASSVLSDGELF

size: .
V: TRBV6-5
CDR3: ASRNVARKAGELF

size: .
V: TRBV6-6
CDR3: ASRITGVLAEAF

size: few
V: TRBV29-1
CDR3: SVGTPSESYNEQF

size: few
V: TRBV6-6
CDR3: ASSYSGTGSEKLF

size: .
V: TRBV7-2
CDR3: ASSLEGGRVTEAF

size: .
V: TRBV27
CDR3: ASSLLGGPGNTIY

size: many
V: TRBV7-2
CDR3: ASSLRWDIQETQY

size: .
V: TRBV7-6
CDR3: ASSRGLAGNYEQY

size: few
V: TRBV27
CDR3: ASSTRGPDTQY

size: medium-sized
V: TRBV7-9
CDR3: ASSEQVYGYT

size: few
V: TRBV19
CDR3: ASSLGGQGASDTQY

size: .
V: TRBV5-1
CDR3: ASSLQAGAIVGTNTEAF

size: many
V: TRBV5-1
CDR3: ASSLQGNEQF

size: .
V: TRBV12-5
CDR3: ASGSLVSDEQF

size: .
V: TRBV6-6
CDR3: ASSAGKNIQY

size: .
V: TRBV7-9
CDR3: ASSFVGGQPQH

size: .
V: TRBV5-1
CDR3: ASSLGKRGYLGETQY

size: .
V: TRBV5-1
CDR3: AAGTGTSTGELF

size: .
V: TRBV20-1
CDR3: SAPWSSYNEQF

size: .
V: TRBV5-5
CDR3: ASSPAPFGEAF

size: .
V: TRBV19
CDR3: ASSLPGTASGNTIY

size: many
V: TRBV5-1
CDR3: ATKGQGAAETQY

size: .
V: TRBV7-6
CDR3: ASSSTTSGGQETQY

size: .
V: TRBV2
CDR3: ASRRGLFISSGELF